This TCR beta chain comes out of a study of T cell responses to AZD1222 COVID-19 vaccine. Study at large: Timing groups of about 4 and about 12 weeks for second doses were pooled. Points from the study as a whole: Spike-specific TCR depth and breadth grew after two AZD1222 doses. Mostly white British, mostly female donors; authors suggested clonal diversity may be underestimated.

This CDR3 has 15 amino acids. Germline CDR1 and CDR2: LNHNV and YYDKDF (reference sequence). Trimming removed 1 base from V and 3 bases from J, with 10 bases in between. A note on this clone: Its antigen is currently unknown.

Here immunoSEQ multiplex PCR was the method, and the copy in TCRdb shows in-frame clones only, minus some. This sample has roughly 110,000 clones, with around 90% found just once. The sample was peripheral blood, taken on day 0 of AZD1222 vaccination. The chain employs TRBV15 and TRBJ1-5; a weak D match, TRBD1 (5 bases). This TCR was sampled from an adult in good health. CDR3 loop: CATSRGGPANQPQHF. As DNA, the CDR3 is TGTGCCACCAGCAGAGGGGGCCCGGCCAATCAGCCCCAGCATTTT.